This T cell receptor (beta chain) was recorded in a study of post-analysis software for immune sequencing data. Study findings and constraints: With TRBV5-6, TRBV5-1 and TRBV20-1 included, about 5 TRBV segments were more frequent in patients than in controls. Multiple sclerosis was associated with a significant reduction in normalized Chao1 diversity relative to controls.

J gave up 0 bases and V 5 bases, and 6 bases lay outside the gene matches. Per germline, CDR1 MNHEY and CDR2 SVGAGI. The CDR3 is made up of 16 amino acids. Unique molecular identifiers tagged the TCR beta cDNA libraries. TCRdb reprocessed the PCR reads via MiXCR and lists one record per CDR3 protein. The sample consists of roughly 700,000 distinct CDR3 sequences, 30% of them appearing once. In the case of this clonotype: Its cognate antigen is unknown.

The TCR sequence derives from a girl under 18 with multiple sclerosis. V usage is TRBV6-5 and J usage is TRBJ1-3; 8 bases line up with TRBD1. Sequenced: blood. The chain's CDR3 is CASSPRQGSSGNTIYF. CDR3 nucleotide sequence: TGTGCCAGCAGTCCCAGACAGGGGAGCTCTGGAAACACCATATATTTT.